This T cell receptor beta chain was recorded in a study of T cell responses to AZD1222 COVID-19 vaccine. The protocol was immunoSEQ multiplex PCR, while the TCRdb copy is restricted to in-frame clones and leaves out a portion. The table has approximately 89,000 clones, just over 85% seen once. Germline V CDR1 and CDR2: LGHNA, YNFKEQ. Losses at the gene ends were 5 bases for V and 9 bases for J; bases not matched to a gene: 13. This CDR3 has 16 amino acids. Points from the study as a whole: Only five to seven individuals given AZD1222 were seropositive at baseline. Nearly half of spike-specific TCRs reportedly target unmutated variant regions.

This clone was detected only once. Its specificity is unknown. Combined were second doses at about 4 or about 12 weeks. The sample here was peripheral blood, taken 28 days after the second AZD1222 dose. The chain employs TRBV4-2 and TRBJ1-5, with 10 bases lining up with TRBD1. The receptor was derived from an adult who received the AZD1222 COVID-19 vaccine. The CDR3 sequence is CASSASGTGDIRPQHF. CDR3 nucleotides: TGTGCCAGCAGCGCATCCGGGACAGGGGATATTCGGCCCCAGCATTTT.